This T cell receptor beta chain was recovered during a study of response to subunit inactivated influenza vaccine. Study-wide results and limits: Authors suggested each seasonal flu vaccination may recruit only limited numbers of new T cells.

Germline CDR1 is SGHAT and CDR2 is FQNNGV. V gave up 2 bases and J gave up 7 bases, with 20 bases separating them. This CDR3 has 16 residues. In its sample, this clonotype was seen a few times. Its antigen is unidentified. One entry per CDR3 protein results from TCRdb running MiXCR on the RT-PCR reads. The sample has hundreds of thousands of distinct CDR3 sequences; 7.6% are singletons. The receptor comes from a man aged 50 to 69 who received an inactivated influenza vaccine. This chain uses TRBV11-2 with TRBJ2-5, with a possible D match to TRBD2 (6 bases). Sequenced material: PBMCs from blood, taken approximately 25 months after vaccination. For the CDR3, the DNA is TGTGCCAGCAGCTTAACTGATGTGACTAGGGAAGGGACCCAGTACTTC. This sequence encodes CASSLTDVTREGTQYF. The full variable domain, in which reference TRBV11-2 and TRBJ2-5 provide the parts outside the CDR3, is EAGVAQSPRYKIIEKRQSVAFWCNPISGHATLYWYQQILGQGPKLLIQFQNNGVVDDSQLPKDRFSAERLKGVDSTLKIQPAKLEDSAVYLCASSLTDVTREGTQYFGPGTRLLVL.